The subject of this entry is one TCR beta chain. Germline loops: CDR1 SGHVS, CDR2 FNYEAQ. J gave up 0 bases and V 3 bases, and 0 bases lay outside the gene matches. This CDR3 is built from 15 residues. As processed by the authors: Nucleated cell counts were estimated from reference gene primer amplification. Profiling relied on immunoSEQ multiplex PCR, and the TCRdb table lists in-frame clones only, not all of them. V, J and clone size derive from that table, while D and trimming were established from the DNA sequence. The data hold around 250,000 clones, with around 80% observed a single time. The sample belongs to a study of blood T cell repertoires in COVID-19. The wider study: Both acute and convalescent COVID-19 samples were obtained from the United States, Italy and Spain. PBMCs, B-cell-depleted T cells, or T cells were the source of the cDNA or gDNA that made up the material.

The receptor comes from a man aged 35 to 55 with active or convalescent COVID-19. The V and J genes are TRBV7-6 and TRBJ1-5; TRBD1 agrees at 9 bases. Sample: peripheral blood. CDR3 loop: CASSLGQGSNQPQHF. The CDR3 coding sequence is TGTGCCAGCAGCTTGGGACAGGGTAGCAATCAGCCCCAGCATTTT. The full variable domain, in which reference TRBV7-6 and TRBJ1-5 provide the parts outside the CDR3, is GAGVSQSPRYKVTKRGQDVALRCDPISGHVSLYWYRQALGQGPEFLTYFNYEAQQDKSGLPNDRFSAERPEGSISTLTIQRTEQRDSAMYRCASSLGQGSNQPQHFGDGTRLSIL.